Reported below is one T cell receptor (beta chain). Its target is not known. Since a much larger clone is just one base distant, this may be a read error. The germline gives CDR1 SGHTA, CDR2 FQGTGA. This CDR3 is 16 amino acids long. TCR beta VDJ combinations and CDR3 sequences were profiled from genomic DNA. From the reads, TCRdb called clonotypes with MiXCR, one entry per CDR3 protein. The table includes around 250,000 distinct CDR3 sequences, approximately 56% detected once. The data were taken from a study of CD8+CD57+ T cells in acquired aplastic anemia. Turning to the study itself: The study obtained an average of around 3.1 ug of DNA from sorted CD4+ and CD8+ cells. Study results and caveats: In common between the patients and the controls were twenty-nine CD8+ CDR3 sequences.

The chain combines TRBV7-3 with TRBJ2-5, with 9 positions matching TRBD1. This sequence was found in a human donor with severe aplastic anemia or a healthy control (not recorded which). The sample was sorted CD4+, CD8+, or CD8+CD57+ T cells (not recorded which) from PBMCs. The CDR3 bases are TGTGCCAACAGCCAACGACAGGGGGTCATGGGGGAGACCCAGTACTTC. Protein sequence: CANSQRQGVMGETQYF.